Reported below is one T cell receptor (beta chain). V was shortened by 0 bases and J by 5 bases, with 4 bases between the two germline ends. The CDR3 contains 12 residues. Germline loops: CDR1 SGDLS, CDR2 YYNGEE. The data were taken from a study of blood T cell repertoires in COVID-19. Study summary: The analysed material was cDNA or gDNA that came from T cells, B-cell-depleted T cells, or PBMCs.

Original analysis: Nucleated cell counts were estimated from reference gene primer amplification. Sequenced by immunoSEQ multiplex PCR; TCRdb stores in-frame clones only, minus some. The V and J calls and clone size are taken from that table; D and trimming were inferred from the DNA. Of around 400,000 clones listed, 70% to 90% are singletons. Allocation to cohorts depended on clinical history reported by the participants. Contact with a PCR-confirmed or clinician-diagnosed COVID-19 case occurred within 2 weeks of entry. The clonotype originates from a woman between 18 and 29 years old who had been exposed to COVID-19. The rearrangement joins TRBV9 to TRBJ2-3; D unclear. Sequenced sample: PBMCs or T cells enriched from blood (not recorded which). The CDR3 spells CASSVARDTQYF. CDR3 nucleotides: TGTGCCAGCAGCGTAGCGCGAGATACGCAGTATTTT.